This entry concerns a single TCR beta chain. Its antigen remains unidentified. The data are from a study of breast tumors, draining lymph nodes, adjacent tissues. General study findings and limits: The lymph node origin of tumor T cells was framed as consistent with a hypothesis, not demonstrated. Luminal-like breast cancer showed significantly higher tumor–nontumor repertoire similarity than basal-like. Tumors had less TCR diversity than lymph nodes, more than nontumor tissue.

TCRdb processed the multiplex PCR reads anew with MiXCR; each CDR3 protein has one entry. This sample has approximately 89,000 distinct CDR3 sequences, with roughly 30% found just once. Samples came from axillary lymph nodes draining the breast cancer. Per germline, CDR1 SGHKS and CDR2 YYEKEE (reference sequence). The V gene end was trimmed by 4 bases and the J gene end by 6 bases; junction bases not matched to a gene: 10. The CDR3 loop spans 14 amino acids. This chain joins TRBV5-5 and TRBJ2-7, with TRBD2 matching 7 bases. What was sequenced was axillary lymph node tissue. This TCR came from a female donor with breast cancer. Some clones in this sample may be carry-over from other donors' samples. The CDR3 sequence is CASSSAGVSGEQYF. The CDR3 bases are TGTGCCAGCAGCAGCGCGGGGGTGTCGGGCGAGCAGTACTTC.